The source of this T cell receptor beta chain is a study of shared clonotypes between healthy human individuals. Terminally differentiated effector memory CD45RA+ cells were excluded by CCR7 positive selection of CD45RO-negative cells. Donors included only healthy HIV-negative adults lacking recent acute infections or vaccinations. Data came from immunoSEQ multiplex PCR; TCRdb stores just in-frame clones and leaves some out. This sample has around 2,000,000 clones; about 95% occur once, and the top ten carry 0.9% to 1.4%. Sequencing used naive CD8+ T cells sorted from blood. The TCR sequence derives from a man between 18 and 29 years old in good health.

CDR3 residues: CASIPEGQETQYF. The DNA for the CDR3 is TGTGCCAGCATTCCCGAGGGCCAAGAGACCCAGTACTTC. The chain recombines TRBV7-3 with TRBJ2-5; weak D call: TRBD2 (5 bases). With 7 bases removed from V and 1 base from J, the gap between germline ends came to 10 bases. The germline V gene has CDR1 SGHTA and CDR2 FQGTGA. The CDR3 consists of 13 residues.